Sequencing of this TCR beta chain was carried out in a study of cytomegalovirus exposure and HLA in healthy donors (dated by TCRdb to 2016 to 2017). For the wider study: An earlier analysis of approximately 590 of the donors reported about 250 Gb of sequence data and more than 90 million unique TCR beta sequences from about 200 million T cells. On average, about 200,000 unique TCR beta nucleotide sequences were sequenced per donor among a few hundred genotyped donors of the cohort, with about 17% of those sequences being non-productive. In the later analysis, no new phenotypic data were used to find candidate immune exposures; instead, reliance was placed on TCR beta sequences and their occurrence across donors. The number of typed donors differed by locus: about 620-630 for A, B, C, DRB1 and DQB1; approximately 520 for DQA1; roughly 600 for DPA1; and around 450 for DPB1. Five DR-DQ haplotypes were handled as single units for association and clustering because linkage in the cohort was strong. High-throughput TCR immunosequencing, statistical association of individual TCRs with disease status, and machine learning were combined to predict cytomegalovirus infection status. All discovery cohort repertoires had been generated using a single sequencing platform. Donor age, sex, ethnicity and CMV serostatus were compiled together with the repertoire data. A later analysis re-analyzed previously published TCR beta repertoires from 666 donors and added high-resolution HLA genotyping to study TCR occurrence patterns. Using immunosequencing, the study profiled T cell repertoires from roughly 650 subjects and related those repertoires to cytomegalovirus serostatus. A later genetic analysis took genome-wide SNP genotypes for about three fifths of the 666 donors and used that subset as a discovery cohort. An earlier analysis of some 600 of the donors applied high-throughput TCR beta sequencing to assess whether each TCR beta V gene segment acted as functional or pseudogenic. About 300 gigabases of sequencing data and around 87 million unique TCR sequences were included in an early release covering about 700 HLA-typed donors. The genetic ancestry cluster associated with self-reported Caucasian donors included about 84% of the roughly 400 genotyped donors. The study aimed to test whether signatures of past pathogen exposure could be identified by cataloging public T cell receptors. Class I and class II HLA loci were covered by the typing at four-digit resolution. Besides the first cohort of roughly 700 subjects, a separate validation cohort made up of 120 or so different subjects was used.

The cohort consisted of 650 to 850 healthy bone marrow donors. Cohort members were all nominally healthy when sampled, although unrecorded immune exposures were likely present. The donor was CMV seropositive and was included in the group of about 290 seropositive cohort members. A peripheral blood sample was provided by each donor, and peripheral blood mononuclear cells were used for TCR beta sequencing. The Qiagen DNeasy Blood Extraction Kit was used to extract genomic DNA from the blood cell samples. The method was the immunoSEQ multiplex PCR assay. For the multiplex PCR, a mixture combining 60 forward primers for TCR Vbeta segments and 13 reverse primers for TCR Jbeta segments was used. The CDR3 region of rearranged TCR beta genes was amplified from genomic DNA with a multiplex PCR assay. The Illumina HiSeq System was used to sequence the amplified TCR beta libraries as 87-base-pair reads. For the original study's pipeline: Across the 670 or so repertoires, a later analysis counted approximately 83 million unique TCR beta chains, around 11 million of which were shared by at least two donors. Raw reads were error-corrected and collapsed into unique sequences by a nearest-neighbor algorithm in which closely related sequences were merged to remove PCR and sequencing errors. Alignment of CDR3 sequences to IMGT reference sequences was used to assign V, D and J gene segments. Each retained sequence needed at least a six-nucleotide match to both a V gene segment and a J gene segment. A rearrangement was called productive if the CDR3 had no stop codons and remained in frame with V and J, and every other rearrangement was called non-productive. CDR3 was defined according to IMGT convention as the region running from the second conserved V-encoded cysteine to the conserved J-encoded phenylalanine. Sequences without an unambiguous match to a single V gene segment were excluded from the earlier analysis of almost 600 of the donors. In an earlier analysis of more than 500 of the donors, a V segment was called functional when productive rearrangements were above 56.7%, and segregating when the standard deviation between donors exceeded 5%. A statistical classification framework was developed to diagnose cytomegalovirus status using the catalog of TCR beta chain sequences. In a later analysis, TCR nucleotide sequences were compared against IMGT/GENE-DB human TR gene sequences so that V and J genes could be assigned. The TCRdist pipeline was used in a later analysis to assign CDR3 sequences and most-parsimonious VDJ recombination scenarios. In a later analysis, each TCR beta chain was defined by its CDR3 amino acid sequence together with its V-gene family, and reads lacking a unique V-gene family were excluded. As a way to deal with suspected cross-contamination and a sequencing artifact, a later analysis dropped 450 to 600 nucleotide sequences that were highly shared and had low generation probability. In a later analysis, a clonal expansion index was calculated for each public chain from normalized within-repertoire ranks of inferred template counts. A later analysis computed generation probabilities with a VDJ recombination model fitted to out-of-frame rearrangements, and checked the results against IGoR. A later analysis scored TCR-TCR, TCR-HLA and TCR-CMV co-occurrence with hypergeometric tests, applying a repertoire-size bias correction to TCR pairs. In a later analysis, false discovery rates were estimated by permuting HLA or CMV assignments 20 times. In a later analysis, co-occurring TCRs were grouped using DBSCAN, with TCRdist sequence similarity added in when clustering inside HLA-allele-positive subsets. Co-occurrence clustering excluded repertoires with fewer than 30,000 or more than 120,000 public chains, plus five with anomalous nucleotide sharing. The table was pulled from immuneACCESS by TCRdb, which kept in-frame rearrangements only. Such tables lose some clones; where checked, under half of the loss comes from unresolved V genes, and the rest has no known cause. That table furnishes V, J and clone size, whereas the DNA furnished D and trimming. The sample table contains about 80,000 clones; only one count was recorded for approximately 67% of them. The top ten hold 4% to 5.5% of the sample.

V lost 7 bases and J lost 2 bases; the stretch between them is 12 bases long. Including cysteine and phenylalanine, the CDR3 has 15 amino acids. Only the CDR3 DNA is retained, 45 bases long and in frame from the first base. The germline V gene provides CDR1 MDHEN and CDR2 SYDVKM. The full study reports these points: Correlated functional status among segregating V segments might reflect linkage disequilibrium, but an unknown experimental factor could not be ruled out. According to a later analysis, most CMV-associated TCR beta chains appeared to be HLA-restricted, and the HLA associations seemed to be driven largely by CMV exposure. The study gave a list of about 170 TCR beta chains associated with cytomegalovirus. Because counts were too low, about 18 rarely observed V segments, including chromosome 9 orphons, were left out of the earlier analysis of about 620 of the donors. A later analysis associated about 18,000 TCR beta sequences with specific HLA alleles at a false discovery rate of 0.05. A later genetic analysis reported fewer N-insertions in productive TCRs among donors in an Asian-associated ancestry cluster than the approximately 700-donor mean. Some IMGT-functional V segments, including TRBV6-2 and TRBV6-3, could not be distinguished by the 87-base-pair reads and were therefore excluded. Several of the top co-occurrence clusters appeared to be linked to parvovirus B19, influenza, CMV and Epstein-Barr virus, according to a later analysis. A later analysis found that HLA-associated TCR beta chains were more clonally expanded and had lower generation probabilities than equally common non-associated chains. A group of highly shared sequence variants was considered likely to be a technical artifact of the sequencing pipeline. Most TCR sequences were seen in very few donors, while some public TCRs were found in many individuals. Three of the identified cytomegalovirus-associated TCR beta chains were confirmed in vitro to be specific for cytomegalovirus antigens. According to a later analysis, TCR association rates differed among HLA loci, with DRB1 alleles showing the most associated TCRs and HLA-C alleles showing the fewest. In both the original and validation cohorts, the classifier was reported to diagnose cytomegalovirus status with high specificity and sensitivity. CMV serostatus was the only immune exposure information available for the cohort. When HLA alleles, especially DR and DQ, strongly co-occurred, attributing TCR associations to individual alleles was difficult. Roughly uniform sequencing depth across donors was assumed in presence/absence analyses, although this assumption may not hold. The authors suggested that the approach could potentially be extended to other disease states and immunological phenotypes. Broadly in line with IMGT annotations, most TCR beta V segments showed up in productive rearrangements about 90% or about 30% of the time in an earlier analysis of 450 to 600 of the donors. A further reported finding was that TCR beta sequences accurately predicted the HLA-A and HLA-B alleles for most subjects in the first cohort. An association between a missense DCLRE1C variant and V-gene and J-gene trimming of TCR beta chains was found in a later genetic analysis and replicated in an independent cohort. Only TCR beta chains were sequenced in this cohort, and the absence of alpha or paired-chain data limited detectable features. Because some donors lacked HLA typing at each locus, the association tests relied only on the typed subset.

Details on this clone: The clone's antigen remains unknown. The record has no base qualities; no much larger clone is one base away.

Sequencing was done on a sample of PBMCs. The receptor was isolated from a male donor in good health and CMV-seropositive. The chain joins TRBV28 to TRBJ1-6, and TRBD1 may be the D gene, going by 5 matching bases. The DNA sequence is given as TGTGCCAGCACCCTCCGGGGGACCTATAATTCACCCCTCCACTTT. Translated, this gives CASTLRGTYNSPLHF.